This T cell receptor beta chain was recorded in a study of shared clonotypes between healthy human individuals (dated by TCRdb to 2018 to 2021). Turning to the overall study: The cohort comprised a couple of women and three men aged 18 to 49 years. To increase sequencing depth and limit assay-specific biases, TCR repertoire library preparation and sequencing were carried out by different laboratories using diverse techniques. To estimate repertoire size and how much clonotypes are shared between individuals, the study performed deep sequencing of blood TCR repertoires from 4 to 6 healthy adults. Between about 0.85 and 8.9 billion PBMCs per donor were obtained by leukapheresis. For each donor, CD4 naive and CD4 memory were each given three plates, CD8 naive was given two plates, and CD8 memory was given one plate.

CDR1 is given as SNHLY and CDR2 as FYNNEI, both from the germline V gene. Cut back by 6 bases and 2 bases, the V and J ends lie 13 bases apart. The CDR3 sequence holds 15 residues, the cysteine and phenylalanine included. Kept here is only the CDR3 DNA, which spans 45 bases and is read in frame from base 1. Healthy HIV-negative adults with no recently reported acute infections or vaccinations were included as donors. Every donor was a Caucasian adult living in Nashville, Tennessee, USA. CD4+ T cells were enriched through magnetic negative selection, after which naive cells were positively selected on CD45RA and the remaining negative fraction served as the memory subset. After blood collection by leukapheresis, PBMCs were isolated using Ficoll-Histopaque density gradient centrifugation and then cryopreserved in the vapor phase of liquid nitrogen. Analytical flow cytometry was used to check the purity and quantity of every magnetically sorted T cell population. Genomic DNA was isolated from every sorted fraction and measured by UV absorbance on a Nanodrop 2000c.

Turning to this clone: Its recognized antigen is unknown. Per-base quality was not reported, and no clone a single base away is much larger than it.

What the study reported, not specific to this receptor: Pairwise subsampling led to the expectation that sequencing depth would affect the degree of clonotype sharing among donors. Even with the large sequencing depth, rarefaction of the sorted-subset datasets indicated that sequencing was incomplete. Estimated clonotype richness was generally larger for naive than for memory subsets. About 5% of naive CD4, 3.5% of naive CD8, about 2.5% of memory CD4, and approximately 0.4% of memory CD8 clonotypes were shared across four donors. Because the study included a small number of donors, the genetic and exposure-history diversity represented was limited. Sampling was limited to blood, and TCR repertoires in tissue likely differ from TCR repertoires in blood. Compared with non-shared clonotypes, clonotypes shared by all four sorted-subset donors had higher generation probabilities.

Using the deep immunoSEQ assay, TCR CDR3 regions were amplified from genomic DNA by multiplex PCR. For each cell subset, the extracted genomic DNA was distributed evenly across all wells of several immunoSEQ 96-well plates, and each plate served as one replicate. For sorted subsets, each replicate PCR was loaded with roughly 190 ng genomic DNA, equivalent to approximately 27,000 T cell genomes. The purified libraries were quantified using a Qubit 3.0 fluorometer, sized with a Bioanalyzer 2100, and then quantified again using the KAPA Library Quantification kit. Every immunoSEQ 96-well plate was sequenced on a dedicated single-read 150-cycle Illumina NextSeq 550 flow cell. The authors processed their data as follows. The immunoSEQ output contained only junctional sequences without quality scores, so filtering could not match that applied to full-length reads. Sequences were annotated with PyIR, a Python wrapper for IgBLAST v1.9, using IMGT germline references to assign V/J genes and CDR3. Any read was removed if the V/J assignment was weak (E-value above 1e-6), the CDR3 was missing, or the read contained stop codons, out-of-frame junctions, or ambiguous translated residues. V3J clonotypes were defined as sequences sharing the same inferred V gene, J gene, and CDR3 amino acid sequence. Percentage overlap between repertoires was calculated by dividing the number of shared unique clonotypes by the size of the smaller repertoire. Three approaches were used to assess repertoire richness: RTK rarefaction, the Chao1 estimator, and Recon v2.1 estimates of unobserved clonotypes. For all TCRbeta clonotypes obtained by the gDNA method from a handful of donors, generation probabilities were computed with OLGA. Not all clones reach the TCRdb copy of this immuneACCESS table, which keeps in-frame sequences only. Checked studies attribute under half of the gap to unresolved V genes and leave the rest unexplained. The DNA gave D and trimming, while V, J and clone size come from that table. In all, the sample holds about 1.1 million clones, and roughly 80% of those were seen once. The ten top clones hold 0.89% of the sample.

Recombination joined TRBV2 with TRBJ2-2; a tentative D call is TRBD1 (5 bases match). The clonotype comes from a man between 18 and 29 years old in good health. Some clones in this sample may be carry-over from other donors' samples. The sample was memory CD4+ T cells from PBMCs. The sample's cell subset or site label, decoded: CD45RA-negative fraction. The CDR3 reads as follows: CASSVVGANTGELFF. The DNA is TGTGCCAGCAGCGTAGTAGGGGCCAACACCGGGGAGCTGTTTTTT. The full variable domain, completed from the reference TRBV2 and TRBJ2-2 proteins outside the CDR3, reads EPEVTQTPSHQVTQMGQEVILRCVPISNHLYFYWYRQILGQKVEFLVSFYNNEISEKSEIFDDQFSVERPDGSNFTLKIRSTKLEDSAMYFCASSVVGANTGELFFGEGSRLTVL.